This TCR beta chain was retrieved from a study of cytomegalovirus exposure and HLA in healthy donors. Study-level findings and limits: Reports described diagnosis of cytomegalovirus status by the classifier as highly specific and sensitive. The authors reported that TCR beta sequences could predict HLA-A and HLA-B alleles. These predictions were accurate for most subjects in the first cohort.

As concerns this clone: Its antigen is currently unknown.

With 60 Vbeta and 13 Jbeta primers, the PCR was carried out. In the original workflow: In a later analysis, the count reached roughly 80 million unique TCR beta chains, with 9 million to 11 million shared. Profiled with immunoSEQ multiplex PCR; TCRdb holds only in-frame clones, not every one. That table furnishes V, J and clone size, whereas the DNA furnished D and trimming. The table records about 170,000 clones, approximately 81% of them present only once. The CDR3 contains 14 residues. CDR1 and CDR2 (germline): LNHDA, SQIVND (reference sequence). V dropped 4 bases and J dropped 7 bases, with 17 bases sitting between them.

What was sequenced was PBMCs. This chain links TRBV19 with TRBJ2-7, with D possibly being TRBD1 (5 bases). The receptor was isolated from a boy aged 2 to 10 in good health and CMV-seronegative. CDR3 sequence: CASSKDGHAVEQYF. DNA of the CDR3: TGTGCCAGTAGTAAGGACGGACATGCAGTGGAGCAGTACTTC. The full variable domain, completed using reference TRBV19 and TRBJ2-7, is DGGITQSPKYLFRKEGQNVTLSCEQNLNHDAMYWYRQDPGQGLRLIYYSQIVNDFQKGDIAEGYSVSREKKESFPLTVTSAQKNPTAFYLCASSKDGHAVEQYFGPGTRLTVT.